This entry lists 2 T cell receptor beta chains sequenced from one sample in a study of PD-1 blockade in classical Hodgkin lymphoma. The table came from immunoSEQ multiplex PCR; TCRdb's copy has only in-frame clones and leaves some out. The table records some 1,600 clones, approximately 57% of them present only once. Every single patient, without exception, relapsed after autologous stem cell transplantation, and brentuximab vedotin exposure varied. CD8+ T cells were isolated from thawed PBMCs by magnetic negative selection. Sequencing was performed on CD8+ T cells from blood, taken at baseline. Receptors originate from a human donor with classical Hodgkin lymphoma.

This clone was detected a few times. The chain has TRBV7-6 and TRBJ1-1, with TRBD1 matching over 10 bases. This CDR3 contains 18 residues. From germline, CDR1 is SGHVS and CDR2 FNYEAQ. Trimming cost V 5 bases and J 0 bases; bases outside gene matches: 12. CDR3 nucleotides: TGTGCCAGCAGCCAAAATTTGGGACAGGGGCCCCTGAACACTGAAGCTTTCTTT. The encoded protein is CASSQNLGQGPLNTEAFF.

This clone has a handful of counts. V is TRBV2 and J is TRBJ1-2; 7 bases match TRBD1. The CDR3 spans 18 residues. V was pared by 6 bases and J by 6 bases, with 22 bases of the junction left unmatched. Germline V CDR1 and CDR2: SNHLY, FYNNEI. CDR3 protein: CASRGPRGQVNIEDGYTF. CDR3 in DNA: TGTGCCAGCAGAGGCCCCCGAGGACAGGTGAATATAGAGGATGGCTACACCTTC.